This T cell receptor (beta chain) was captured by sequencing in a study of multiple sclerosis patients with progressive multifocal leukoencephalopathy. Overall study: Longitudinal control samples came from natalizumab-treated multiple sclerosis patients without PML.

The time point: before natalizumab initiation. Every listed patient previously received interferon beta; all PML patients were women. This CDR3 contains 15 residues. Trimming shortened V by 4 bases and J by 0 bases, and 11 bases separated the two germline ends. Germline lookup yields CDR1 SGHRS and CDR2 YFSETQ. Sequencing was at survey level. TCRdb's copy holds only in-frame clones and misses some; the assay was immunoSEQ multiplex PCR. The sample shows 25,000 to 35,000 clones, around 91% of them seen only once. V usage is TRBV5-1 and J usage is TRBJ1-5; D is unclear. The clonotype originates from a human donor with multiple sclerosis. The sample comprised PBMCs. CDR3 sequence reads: CASSPADLSNQPQHF. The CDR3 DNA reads TGCGCCAGCAGCCCGGCGGACCTTAGCAATCAGCCCCAGCATTTT.